Sequencing of this T cell receptor (beta chain) was carried out in a study of CD8 T cells in ankylosing spondylitis. Study-level results: As reported, disease-linked clones showed significant enrichment in matched ankylosing spondylitis synovial fluid. Blood from ankylosing spondylitis patients appeared to carry a characteristic roughly eight-variant TCR beta motif.

Trimming shortened V by 5 bases and J by 3 bases, and 14 bases separated the two germline ends. The germline V gene has CDR1 SGHVS and CDR2 FQNEAQ. The CDR3 is 14 residues long. In regard to this clonotype: The antigen remains unidentified.

Molecular-barcoded quantitative 5'-RACE produced these TCR beta libraries. MiXCR was run by TCRdb on the 5' RACE reads, yielding one entry per CDR3 protein. This table holds some 700,000 distinct CDR3 sequences, under 20% found once. The source is a male donor with ankylosing spondylitis. Sequencing input: blood, either unsorted or a sorted T cell fraction (not recorded which). The chain has TRBV7-8 and TRBJ2-7; a weak D match, TRBD2 (5 bases). The CDR3 sequence is CASSTRTGVYEQYF. Written as DNA, the CDR3 is TGTGCCAGCAGCACCCGGACTGGGGTCTACGAGCAGTACTTC.